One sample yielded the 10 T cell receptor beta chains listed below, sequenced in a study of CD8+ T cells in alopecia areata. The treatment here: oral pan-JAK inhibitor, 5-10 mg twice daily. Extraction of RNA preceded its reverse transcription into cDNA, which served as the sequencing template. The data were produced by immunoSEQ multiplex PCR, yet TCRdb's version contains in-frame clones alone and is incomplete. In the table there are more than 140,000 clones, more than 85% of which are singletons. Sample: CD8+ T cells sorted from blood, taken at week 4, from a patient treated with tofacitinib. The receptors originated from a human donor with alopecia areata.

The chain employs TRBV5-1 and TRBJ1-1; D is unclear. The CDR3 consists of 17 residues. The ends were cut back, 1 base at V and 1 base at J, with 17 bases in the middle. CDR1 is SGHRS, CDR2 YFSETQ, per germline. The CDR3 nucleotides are TGCGCCAGCAGCTTGTATGCGGTTCAAGCTAAGAACACTGAAGCTTTCTTT. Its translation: CASSLYAVQAKNTEAFF. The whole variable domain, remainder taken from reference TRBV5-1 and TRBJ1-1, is KAGVTQTPRYLIKTRGQQVTLSCSPISGHRSVSWYQQTPGQGLQFLFEYFSETQRNKGNFPGRFSGRQFSNSRSEMNVSTLELGDSALYLCASSLYAVQAKNTEAFFGQGTRLTVV.

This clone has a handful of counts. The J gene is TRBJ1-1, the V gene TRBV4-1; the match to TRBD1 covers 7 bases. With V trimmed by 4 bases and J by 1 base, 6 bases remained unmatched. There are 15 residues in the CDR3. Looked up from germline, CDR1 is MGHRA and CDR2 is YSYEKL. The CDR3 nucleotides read TGCGCCAGCAGCCGGCTCGGGACAGCGAACACTGAAGCTTTCTTT. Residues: CASSRLGTANTEAFF.

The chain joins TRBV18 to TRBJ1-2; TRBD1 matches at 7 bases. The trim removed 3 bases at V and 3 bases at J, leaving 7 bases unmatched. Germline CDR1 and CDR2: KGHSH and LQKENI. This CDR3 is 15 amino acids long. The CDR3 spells CASSPPRDRDYGYTF. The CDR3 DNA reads TGTGCCAGCTCACCCCCCCGGGACAGAGACTATGGCTACACCTTC.

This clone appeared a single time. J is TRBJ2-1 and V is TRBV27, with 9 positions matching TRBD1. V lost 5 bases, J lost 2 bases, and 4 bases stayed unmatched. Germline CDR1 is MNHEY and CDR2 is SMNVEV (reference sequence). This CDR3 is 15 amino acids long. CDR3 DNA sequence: TGTGCCAGCAGTGTTACAGGGGGCCCCTACAATGAGCAGTTCTTC. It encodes CASSVTGGPYNEQFF.

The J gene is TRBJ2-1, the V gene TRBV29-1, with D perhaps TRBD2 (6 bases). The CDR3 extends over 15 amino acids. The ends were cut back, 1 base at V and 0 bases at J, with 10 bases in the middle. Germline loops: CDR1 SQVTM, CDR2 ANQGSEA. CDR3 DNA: TGCAGCGTTGAAGCGTTAGCGGCCTCCTACAATGAGCAGTTCTTC. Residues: CSVEALAASYNEQFF.

The DNA for the CDR3 is TGCGCCAGCAGCCTCGGGACTAGCGGGAGTAATGAGCAGTTCTTC. Translating it yields CASSLGTSGSNEQFF. This chain uses TRBV5-1 with TRBJ2-1; the match to TRBD2 covers 14 bases. The CDR3 is 15 amino acids. Germline loops: CDR1 SGHRS, CDR2 YFSETQ. Trimming removed 4 bases from V and 7 bases from J; junction bases left unmatched: 4.

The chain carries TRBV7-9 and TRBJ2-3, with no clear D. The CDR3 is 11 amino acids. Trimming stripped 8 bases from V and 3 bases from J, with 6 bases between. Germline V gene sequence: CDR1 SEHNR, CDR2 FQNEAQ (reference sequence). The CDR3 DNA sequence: TGTGCCAGCGGGCAGACAGATACGCAGTATTTT. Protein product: CASGQTDTQYF.

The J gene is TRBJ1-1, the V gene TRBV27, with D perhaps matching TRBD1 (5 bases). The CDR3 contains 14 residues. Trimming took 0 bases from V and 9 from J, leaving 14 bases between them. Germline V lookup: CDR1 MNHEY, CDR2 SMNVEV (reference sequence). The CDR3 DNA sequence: TGTGCCAGCAGTTTATCAAACAGGATGGGCAAAGCTTTCTTT. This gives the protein CASSLSNRMGKAFF.

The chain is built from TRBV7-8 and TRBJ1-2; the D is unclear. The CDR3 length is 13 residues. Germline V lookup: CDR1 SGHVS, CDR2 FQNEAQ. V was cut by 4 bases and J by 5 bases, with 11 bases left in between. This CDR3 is CASSSRTNYGYTF. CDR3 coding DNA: TGTGCCAGCAGCTCGCGGACCAATTATGGCTACACCTTC.

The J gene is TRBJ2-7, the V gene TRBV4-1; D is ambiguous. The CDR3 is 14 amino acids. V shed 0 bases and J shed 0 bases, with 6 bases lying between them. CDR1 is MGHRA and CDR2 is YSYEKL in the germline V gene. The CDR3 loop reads CASSQDQSSYEQYF. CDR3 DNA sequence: TGCGCCAGCAGCCAAGATCAGAGCTCCTACGAGCAGTACTTC.